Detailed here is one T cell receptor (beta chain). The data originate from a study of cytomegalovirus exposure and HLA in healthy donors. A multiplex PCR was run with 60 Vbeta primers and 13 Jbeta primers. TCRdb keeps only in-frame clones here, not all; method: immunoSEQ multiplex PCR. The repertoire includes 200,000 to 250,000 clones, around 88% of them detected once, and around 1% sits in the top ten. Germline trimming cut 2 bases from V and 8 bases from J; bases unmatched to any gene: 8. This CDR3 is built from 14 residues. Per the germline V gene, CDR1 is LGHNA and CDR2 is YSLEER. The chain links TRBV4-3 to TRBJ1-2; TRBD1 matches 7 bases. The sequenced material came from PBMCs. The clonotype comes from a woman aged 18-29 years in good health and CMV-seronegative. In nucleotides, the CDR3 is TGCGCCAGCAGCCAACTGACAGGGCTCGGAGGCTACACCTTC. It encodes CASSQLTGLGGYTF.